Given below is one TCR beta chain in context. Trimming took 3 bases from V and 1 from J; bases not matched to a gene: 5. The CDR3 covers 15 residues. The V gene's germline CDR1 is KGHSH and CDR2 LQKENI. Under the authors' procedure: Estimation of nucleated cell counts was performed using reference gene primer amplification. Only in-frame clones appear in the TCRdb table, and some are missing; sequencing was by immunoSEQ multiplex PCR. The D gene and trimming were derived from the DNA, and the V and J assignments and clone size from that table. Here the sample spans around 250,000 clones, less than 85% being singletons. The entry originates in a study of blood T cell repertoires in COVID-19. About the study: The samples span acute and convalescent COVID-19 from the United States, Italy and Spain. PBMCs, B-cell-depleted T cells, or T cells were the source of the cDNA or gDNA that made up the material.

V is TRBV18 and J is TRBJ1-2, with TRBD1 matching over 7 bases. The sequence was collected from a woman aged 18-30 years with acute or convalescent COVID-19. The specimen was peripheral blood. The CDR3 here is CASSPGTDGNYGYTF. The CDR3 bases are TGTGCCAGCTCACCCGGGACAGACGGTAACTATGGCTACACCTTC.